These T cell receptor beta chains were read from a single sample in a study of cytomegalovirus exposure and HLA in healthy donors. Profiled with immunoSEQ multiplex PCR; TCRdb holds only in-frame clones, not every one. Of tens of thousands of clones in the sample, 75% to 80% were seen once. Sequencing used PBMCs. These receptors originate from a young man in good health and CMV-seronegative. Each CDR3 is given with its conserved first and last residue. The order of the fields is clone size, V gene, J gene, D gene, CDR3 protein, CDR3 DNA. D genes are given only for firm matches. Clone size is given for some rows only: seen once, a few or many times, or a class if the clone is expanded.

abundance: NA; v_gene: TRBV7-9; j_gene: TRBJ2-3; d_gene: NA; CDR3aa: CASSFRGRTDTQYF; CDR3nt: TGTGCCAGCAGCTTCAGGGGACGGACAGATACGCAGTATTTT
abundance: few; v_gene: TRBV5-8; j_gene: TRBJ1-6; d_gene: TRBD1; CDR3aa: CASSVRDRLSPLHF; CDR3nt: TGTGCCAGCAGCGTCCGGGACAGGCTTTCACCCCTCCACTTT
abundance: NA; v_gene: TRBV7-9; j_gene: TRBJ1-1; d_gene: TRBD1; CDR3aa: CASSNSPGTGSTEAFF; CDR3nt: TGTGCCAGCAGCAATAGCCCCGGGACAGGGTCAACTGAAGCTTTCTTT
abundance: NA; v_gene: TRBV2; j_gene: TRBJ2-7; d_gene: TRBD2; CDR3aa: CASSERTSGRSEQYF; CDR3nt: TGTGCCAGCAGTGAACGGACTAGCGGGAGATCCGAGCAGTACTTC
abundance: NA; v_gene: TRBV7-9; j_gene: TRBJ2-7; d_gene: TRBD2; CDR3aa: CASSLFPGTSSSYEQYF; CDR3nt: TGTGCCAGCAGCTTATTTCCTGGGACTAGCAGCTCCTACGAGCAGTACTTC
abundance: NA; v_gene: TRBV6-1; j_gene: TRBJ2-7; d_gene: TRBD2; CDR3aa: CASSENILAGGPREQYF; CDR3nt: TGTGCCAGCAGCGAAAATATACTAGCGGGAGGGCCTCGAGAGCAGTACTTC
abundance: NA; v_gene: TRBV6-5; j_gene: TRBJ1-2; d_gene: NA; CDR3aa: CASSSFTRTGGYTF; CDR3nt: TGTGCCAGCAGTTCGTTTACGCGGACGGGAGGCTACACCTTC
abundance: NA; v_gene: TRBV7-8; j_gene: TRBJ1-1; d_gene: NA; CDR3aa: CASSPQGVNTEAFF; CDR3nt: TGTGCCAGCAGCCCTCAAGGGGTTAACACTGAAGCTTTCTTT
abundance: NA; v_gene: TRBV5-6; j_gene: TRBJ1-2; d_gene: NA; CDR3aa: CASSLVREEMASTF; CDR3nt: TGTGCCAGCAGCTTGGTACGGGAAGAGATGGCTAGCACCTTC
abundance: NA; v_gene: TRBV14; j_gene: TRBJ2-7; d_gene: NA; CDR3aa: CASSHIEGLGCEQYF; CDR3nt: TGTGCCAGCAGCCACATCGAGGGTCTGGGCTGCGAGCAGTACTTC
abundance: few; v_gene: TRBV6-4; j_gene: TRBJ2-1; d_gene: TRBD2; CDR3aa: CASSVGRQGNEQFF; CDR3nt: TGTGCCAGCAGTGTCGGGAGGCAAGGCAATGAGCAGTTCTTC
abundance: NA; v_gene: TRBV13; j_gene: TRBJ1-2; d_gene: NA; CDR3aa: CASSLAPGTIDYGYTF; CDR3nt: TGTGCCAGCAGCTTAGCTCCAGGGACTATAGACTATGGCTACACCTTC
abundance: few; v_gene: TRBV18; j_gene: TRBJ1-4; d_gene: TRBD1; CDR3aa: CASSPLDRGEKLFF; CDR3nt: TGTGCCAGCTCACCATTGGACAGGGGTGAAAAACTGTTTTTT
abundance: NA; v_gene: TRBV7-9; j_gene: TRBJ2-1; d_gene: NA; CDR3aa: CASRQYNEQFF; CDR3nt: TGTGCCAGCCGACAGTACAATGAGCAGTTCTTC
abundance: once; v_gene: TRBV11-2; j_gene: TRBJ1-4; d_gene: TRBD1; CDR3aa: CASSLSRDSGNNEKLFF; CDR3nt: TGTGCCAGCAGCCTGTCGCGGGACAGTGGAAATAATGAAAAACTGTTTTTT
abundance: NA; v_gene: TRBV6-6; j_gene: TRBJ1-6; d_gene: TRBD1; CDR3aa: CASSITGQENSPLHF; CDR3nt: TGTGCCAGCAGTATTACGGGACAGGAGAATTCACCCCTCCACTTT
abundance: NA; v_gene: TRBV15; j_gene: TRBJ1-5; d_gene: NA; CDR3aa: CATSIDSSNQPQHF; CDR3nt: TGTGCCACCAGCATAGACAGTAGCAATCAGCCCCAGCATTTT
abundance: few; v_gene: TRBV7-9; j_gene: TRBJ2-1; d_gene: TRBD1; CDR3aa: CSSSLEGWGTGGSYNEQFF; CDR3nt: TGTTCCAGCAGCTTAGAGGGTTGGGGGACAGGGGGCTCCTACAATGAGCAGTTCTTC
abundance: NA; v_gene: TRBV6-5; j_gene: TRBJ1-1; d_gene: NA; CDR3aa: CASRAGLFITEAFF; CDR3nt: TGTGCCAGCAGGGCAGGGTTATTTATCACTGAAGCTTTCTTT
abundance: NA; v_gene: TRBV12-1; j_gene: TRBJ2-5; d_gene: NA; CDR3aa: CASSDRGQVRLAGIPKEGQETQYF; CDR3nt: TGTGCCAGCAGCGACAGAGGACAGGTGAGACTAGCGGGAATCCCCAAGGAGGGGCAAGAGACCCAGTACTTC
abundance: NA; v_gene: TRBV7-2; j_gene: TRBJ1-2; d_gene: NA; CDR3aa: CASSLGGLPGTF; CDR3nt: TGTGCCAGCAGCTTAGGGGGACTACCCGGCACCTTC
abundance: NA; v_gene: TRBV20-1; j_gene: TRBJ1-5; d_gene: NA; CDR3aa: CSAQGRGPQHF; CDR3nt: TGCAGTGCCCAGGGGAGGGGGCCCCAGCATTTT
abundance: NA; v_gene: TRBV28; j_gene: TRBJ1-1; d_gene: TRBD1; CDR3aa: CASRTGVGNTEAFF; CDR3nt: TGTGCCAGCAGGACAGGGGTGGGGAACACTGAAGCTTTCTTT
abundance: NA; v_gene: TRBV7-9; j_gene: TRBJ1-6; d_gene: NA; CDR3aa: CASSLASDSPLHF; CDR3nt: TGTGCCAGCAGCTTAGCTAGCGATTCACCCCTCCACTTT
abundance: NA; v_gene: TRBV18; j_gene: TRBJ2-1; d_gene: TRBD2; CDR3aa: CASSLHSGRLDEQFF; CDR3nt: TGTGCCAGCTCACTTCATAGCGGGAGACTGGATGAGCAGTTCTTC
abundance: once; v_gene: TRBV11-2; j_gene: TRBJ2-7; d_gene: NA; CDR3aa: CASSFTGVPSSEQYF; CDR3nt: TGTGCCAGCAGCTTCACAGGAGTGCCTAGTAGCGAGCAGTACTTC
abundance: few; v_gene: TRBV14; j_gene: TRBJ1-2; d_gene: NA; CDR3aa: CASSQDLGGGYTF; CDR3nt: TGTGCCAGCAGCCAAGATCTAGGTGGTGGCTACACCTTC
abundance: NA; v_gene: TRBV5-4; j_gene: TRBJ2-2; d_gene: NA; CDR3aa: CASSSGITGELFF; CDR3nt: TGTGCCAGCAGTTCAGGGATCACCGGGGAGCTGTTTTTT
abundance: few; v_gene: TRBV19; j_gene: TRBJ2-1; d_gene: TRBD1; CDR3aa: CASSPRDRGLYEQFF; CDR3nt: TGTGCCAGTAGTCCCCGGGACAGGGGGCTCTATGAGCAGTTCTTC
abundance: NA; v_gene: TRBV30; j_gene: TRBJ1-5; d_gene: NA; CDR3aa: CAWSVETVNQPQHF; CDR3nt: TGTGCCTGGAGTGTGGAGACAGTTAATCAGCCCCAGCATTTT
abundance: NA; v_gene: TRBV7-9; j_gene: TRBJ2-7; d_gene: TRBD2; CDR3aa: CSSSLERTSGSTTEQYF; CDR3nt: TGTTCCAGCAGCTTAGAAAGGACTAGCGGGAGTACAACCGAGCAGTACTTC
abundance: NA; v_gene: TRBV2; j_gene: TRBJ2-3; d_gene: TRBD2; CDR3aa: CASRGGRRTDTQYF; CDR3nt: TGTGCCAGCCGGGGCGGGAGGCGTACAGATACGCAGTATTTT
abundance: NA; v_gene: TRBV10-3; j_gene: TRBJ2-7; d_gene: TRBD1; CDR3aa: CATSERGTGPYEQYF; CDR3nt: TGTGCCACCAGTGAAAGGGGGACAGGACCATACGAGCAGTACTTC
abundance: NA; v_gene: TRBV30; j_gene: TRBJ1-5; d_gene: NA; CDR3aa: CAWSQGFNQPQHF; CDR3nt: TGTGCCTGGAGCCAGGGGTTCAATCAGCCCCAGCATTTT
abundance: NA; v_gene: TRBV19; j_gene: TRBJ2-1; d_gene: TRBD2; CDR3aa: CASSIGTSGRNEQFF; CDR3nt: TGTGCCAGTAGTATTGGTACTAGCGGGAGGAATGAGCAGTTCTTC
abundance: few; v_gene: TRBV9; j_gene: TRBJ2-1; d_gene: TRBD2; CDR3aa: CASSVGAGGGNEQFF; CDR3nt: TGTGCCAGCAGCGTAGGAGCGGGAGGTGGGAATGAGCAGTTCTTC
abundance: once; v_gene: TRBV5-6; j_gene: TRBJ2-3; d_gene: NA; CDR3aa: CASSLVTKDTDTQYF; CDR3nt: TGTGCCAGCAGCTTGGTTACTAAAGACACAGATACGCAGTATTTT
abundance: few; v_gene: TRBV28; j_gene: TRBJ1-2; d_gene: TRBD1; CDR3aa: CAIAPGQGRYGYTF; CDR3nt: TGTGCCATCGCGCCGGGACAGGGTCGCTATGGCTACACCTTC
abundance: few; v_gene: TRBV10-3; j_gene: TRBJ2-3; d_gene: TRBD1; CDR3aa: CAISEFGPGQGSADTQYF; CDR3nt: TGTGCCATCAGTGAGTTTGGGCCGGGACAGGGGAGCGCAGATACGCAGTATTTT
abundance: NA; v_gene: TRBV11-2; j_gene: TRBJ2-2; d_gene: NA; CDR3aa: CASSLGRLVSPGELFF; CDR3nt: TGTGCCAGCAGCTTGGGTAGACTAGTATCGCCCGGGGAGCTGTTTTTT
abundance: NA; v_gene: TRBV19; j_gene: TRBJ1-1; d_gene: TRBD1; CDR3aa: CASSMRTGVLSTEAFF; CDR3nt: TGTGCCAGTAGTATGAGGACAGGGGTACTAAGTACTGAAGCTTTCTTT
abundance: few; v_gene: TRBV15; j_gene: TRBJ2-7; d_gene: TRBD1; CDR3aa: CATSRDRGQGSYEQYF; CDR3nt: TGTGCCACCAGCAGAGATAGAGGACAGGGGTCCTACGAGCAGTACTTC